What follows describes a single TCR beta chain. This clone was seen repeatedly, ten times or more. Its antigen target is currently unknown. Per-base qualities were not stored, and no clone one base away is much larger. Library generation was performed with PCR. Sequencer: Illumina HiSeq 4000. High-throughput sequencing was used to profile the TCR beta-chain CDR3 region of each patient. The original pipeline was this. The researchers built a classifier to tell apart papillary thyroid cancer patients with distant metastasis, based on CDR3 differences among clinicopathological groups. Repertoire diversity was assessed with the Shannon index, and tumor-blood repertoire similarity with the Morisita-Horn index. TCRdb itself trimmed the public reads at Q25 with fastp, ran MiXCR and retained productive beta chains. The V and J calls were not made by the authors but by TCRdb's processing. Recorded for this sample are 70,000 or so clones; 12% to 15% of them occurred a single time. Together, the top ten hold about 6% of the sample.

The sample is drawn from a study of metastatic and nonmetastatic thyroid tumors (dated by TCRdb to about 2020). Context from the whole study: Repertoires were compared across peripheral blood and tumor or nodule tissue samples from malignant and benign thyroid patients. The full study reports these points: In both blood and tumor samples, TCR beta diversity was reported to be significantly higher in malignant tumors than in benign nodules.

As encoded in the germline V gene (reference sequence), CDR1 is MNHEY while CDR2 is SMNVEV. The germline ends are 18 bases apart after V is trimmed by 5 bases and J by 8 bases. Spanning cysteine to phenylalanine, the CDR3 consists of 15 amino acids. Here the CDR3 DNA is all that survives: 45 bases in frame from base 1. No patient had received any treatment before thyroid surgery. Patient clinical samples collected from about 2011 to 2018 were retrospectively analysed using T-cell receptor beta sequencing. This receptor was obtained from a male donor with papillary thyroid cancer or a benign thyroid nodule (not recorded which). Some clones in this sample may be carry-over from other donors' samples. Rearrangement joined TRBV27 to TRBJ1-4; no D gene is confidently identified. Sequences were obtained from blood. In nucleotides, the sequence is TGTGCCAGCAGTACCGACCTTGTAGGAGTGGAAAAACTGTTTTTT. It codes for CASSTDLVGVEKLFF.